The following is a TCR beta chain sequence with its context. The CDR3 sequence is 15 residues long. Germline V lookup: CDR1 SGHRS, CDR2 YFSETQ. Trimming left V 1 base short and J 6 bases short, with 15 bases between. This sample was included in a study of blood T cell repertoires in COVID-19. Study-level background: Samples of COVID-19 (acute and convalescent) were obtained from the United States, Italy and Spain. Sources were T cells, B-cell-depleted T cells, or PBMCs; the material itself was cDNA or gDNA.

Authors' methods: From reference gene primer amplification, estimates of nucleated cell counts were derived. TCRdb keeps only in-frame clones here, not all; method: immunoSEQ multiplex PCR. Clonal size and the V and J genes are those of that table, whereas D and trimming came from the DNA. The table shows 50,000 or so clones, with roughly four fifths occurring only once. The chain couples TRBV5-1 to TRBJ2-3; D is possibly TRBD1 (5 bases). The TCR originated in a man in his forties or fifties with acute or convalescent COVID-19. Sample: peripheral blood. CDR3 DNA: TGCGCCAGCAGCTTGCGGTCAGGGATCGGGGATACGCAGTATTTT. Protein sequence: CASSLRSGIGDTQYF. Drawing the rest from reference TRBV5-1 and TRBJ2-3, the complete variable domain is KAGVTQTPRYLIKTRGQQVTLSCSPISGHRSVSWYQQTPGQGLQFLFEYFSETQRNKGNFPGRFSGRQFSNSRSEMNVSTLELGDSALYLCASSLRSGIGDTQYFGPGTRLTVL.